This is a list of T cell receptor beta chains from one sample in a study of technical replicates of blood from a handful of donors. This table comes from immunoSEQ multiplex PCR, and its TCRdb copy is limited to in-frame clones, with some not included. The table records around 90,000 clones, about 94% of them present only once. What was sequenced was T cells isolated from PBMCs. The source is a human donor in good health. The CDR3 runs from the conserved cysteine through the conserved F or W. A D gene is named only where the DNA matches it firmly. Not every row has a clone size; where given, it reads once, few, many or a size class.

CDR3aa: CATSETSGTGEQYF
CDR3nt: TGTGCCACCAGCGAGACTAGCGGGACGGGCGAGCAGTACTTC
d_gene: TRBD2
j_gene: TRBJ2-7
abundance: few
len: 14
v_gene: TRBV15

CDR3aa: CASGLVPTGQELESTEAFF
CDR3nt: TGTGCTAGTGGTTTGGTACCAACGGGACAAGAGCTTGAGAGTACTGAAGCTTTCTTT
d_gene: .
j_gene: TRBJ1-1
abundance: .
len: 19
v_gene: TRBV12-5

CDR3aa: CASSQELGQWGEQFF
CDR3nt: TGCGCCAGCAGCCAAGAATTAGGACAGTGGGGTGAGCAGTTCTTC
d_gene: .
j_gene: TRBJ2-1
abundance: .
len: 15
v_gene: TRBV4-1

CDR3aa: CASSLSPGRQGIKAFF
CDR3nt: TGTGCCAGCAGCTTGAGTCCTGGGCGACAGGGTATCAAGGCTTTCTTT
d_gene: TRBD1
j_gene: TRBJ1-1
abundance: .
len: 16
v_gene: TRBV5-6

CDR3aa: CASSVDQVMNTEAFF
CDR3nt: TGTGCCAGCAGCGTAGATCAGGTGATGAACACTGAAGCTTTCTTT
d_gene: .
j_gene: TRBJ1-1
abundance: .
len: 15
v_gene: TRBV9

CDR3aa: CATSNVIWASSYEQYF
CDR3nt: TGTGCCACCAGCAACGTAATCTGGGCCAGCTCCTACGAGCAGTACTTC
d_gene: .
j_gene: TRBJ2-7
abundance: once
len: 16
v_gene: TRBV15

CDR3aa: CASQRQGLYGYTF
CDR3nt: TGTGCCAGCCAACGACAGGGGCTCTATGGCTACACCTTC
d_gene: TRBD1
j_gene: TRBJ1-2
abundance: .
len: 13
v_gene: TRBV28

CDR3aa: CASSRDRVRYEQYF
CDR3nt: TGTGCCAGCAGTAGGGACAGGGTAAGGTACGAGCAGTACTTC
d_gene: TRBD1
j_gene: TRBJ2-7
abundance: .
len: 14
v_gene: TRBV6-5

CDR3aa: CATSPRQGPYNEQFF
CDR3nt: TGTGCCACCAGCCCGCGACAGGGACCATACAATGAGCAGTTCTTC
d_gene: TRBD1
j_gene: TRBJ2-1
abundance: .
len: 15
v_gene: TRBV15

CDR3aa: CASSALQGNTEAFF
CDR3nt: TGTGCCAGCAGCGCACTACAGGGTAACACTGAAGCTTTCTTT
d_gene: .
j_gene: TRBJ1-1
abundance: .
len: 14
v_gene: TRBV9

CDR3aa: CASGTAGGLSEQFF
CDR3nt: TGTGCCAGCGGGACCGCGGGGGGGCTGTCCGAGCAGTTCTTC
d_gene: TRBD2
j_gene: TRBJ2-1
abundance: .
len: 14
v_gene: TRBV6-5

CDR3aa: CASSPSVRGLTYGYTF
CDR3nt: TGTGCCAGCTCACCATCAGTAAGGGGGCTTACCTATGGCTACACCTTC
d_gene: TRBD1
j_gene: TRBJ1-2
abundance: .
len: 16
v_gene: TRBV18

CDR3aa: CASSEASQIYNLPLHF
CDR3nt: TGTGCCAGCAGTGAAGCATCGCAGATTTATAATTTGCCCCTCCACTTT
d_gene: .
j_gene: TRBJ1-6
abundance: .
len: 16
v_gene: TRBV6-1

CDR3aa: CASRLTANYGYTF
CDR3nt: TGTGCCAGCAGACTGACAGCAAACTATGGCTACACCTTC
d_gene: .
j_gene: TRBJ1-2
abundance: .
len: 13
v_gene: TRBV6-5

CDR3aa: CASSLTPRTGELFF
CDR3nt: TGTGCCAGCAGCTTAACCCCCAGGACCGGGGAGCTGTTTTTT
d_gene: .
j_gene: TRBJ2-2
abundance: .
len: 14
v_gene: TRBV7-2

CDR3aa: CSVISSYEQYF
CDR3nt: TGCAGCGTCATTAGCTCCTACGAGCAGTACTTC
d_gene: .
j_gene: TRBJ2-7
abundance: .
len: 11
v_gene: TRBV29-1

CDR3aa: CASSLGGSDTQYF
CDR3nt: TGCGCCAGCAGCTTGGGAGGTTCTGATACGCAGTATTTT
d_gene: .
j_gene: TRBJ2-3
abundance: .
len: 13
v_gene: TRBV5-1

CDR3aa: CASSSPEGKGSGNTIYF
CDR3nt: TGTGCCAGCAGTTCCCCTGAGGGAAAAGGGTCTGGAAACACCATATATTTT
d_gene: .
j_gene: TRBJ1-3
abundance: .
len: 17
v_gene: TRBV28

CDR3aa: CASSETGTLSEQYF
CDR3nt: TGTGCCAGCAGTGAGACAGGCACTCTCTCCGAGCAGTACTTC
d_gene: .
j_gene: TRBJ2-7
abundance: .
len: 14
v_gene: TRBV7-6

CDR3aa: CSVQLTSGRAISTDTQYF
CDR3nt: TGCAGCGTTCAACTAACTAGCGGGAGGGCGATCTCCACAGATACGCAGTATTTT
d_gene: TRBD2
j_gene: TRBJ2-3
abundance: .
len: 18
v_gene: TRBV29-1